One sample yielded the 10 T cell receptor beta chains listed below, sequenced in a study of CD8 T cells in Susac syndrome. Random-hexamer reverse transcription was applied to roughly 0.45 to 1 ug RNA. MiXCR, applied by TCRdb to the immunoSEQ multiplex PCR reads, yields one record per CDR3 protein. Of 120,000 to 150,000 distinct CDR3 sequences listed, 94% are singletons. Source material: CD4+ T cells from PBMCs. The receptors here all came from a human donor in good health.

The chain combines TRBV20-1 with TRBJ1-1, with D uncertain. The CDR3 runs 9 residues. V lost 3 bases and J lost 14, with 10 bases in between. Germline CDR1 is DFQATT and CDR2 is SNEGSKA (reference sequence). The CDR3 region has the DNA TGCAGTGCTAGTCTCCGGGCCTTCTTT. It specifies CSASLRAFF.

The V and J genes are TRBV14 and TRBJ2-2; 7 bases align to TRBD2. The germline V gene has CDR1 SGHDN and CDR2 FVKESK. Trimming removed 1 base from V and 4 bases from J; junction bases left unmatched: 3. The CDR3 totals 15 residues. The CDR3 loop reads CASSQALAGTGELFF. For the CDR3, the DNA is TGTGCCAGCAGCCAAGCCTTAGCGGGCACCGGGGAGCTGTTTTTT.

This sequence joins TRBV7-9 and TRBJ1-5, with D possibly matching TRBD1 (5 bases). V was trimmed by 5 bases and J by 2 bases, leaving 16 bases between them. Germline CDR1 is SEHNR and CDR2 is FQNEAQ (reference sequence). CDR3 length equals 16 residues. CDR3: CASSPLGVGGNQPQHF. DNA of the CDR3: TGTGCCAGCAGCCCCCTGGGGGTTGGTGGCAATCAGCCCCAGCATTTT.

The chain has TRBV5-4 and TRBJ2-3; 10 bases match TRBD1. V shed 4 bases, J shed 3 bases, and the junction held 5 bases outside the gene matches. The CDR3 spans 15 residues. Per the germline V gene, CDR1 is SGHNT and CDR2 is YYREEE (reference sequence). The CDR3 nucleotides read TGTGCCAGCAGCAAGGACAGGGGGGGGACAGATACGCAGTATTTT. Amino acid sequence: CASSKDRGGTDTQYF.

The chain carries TRBV5-4 and TRBJ2-2; TRBD2 matches 7 bases. Germline V gene sequence: CDR1 SGHNT, CDR2 YYREEE (reference sequence). The CDR3 is made up of 16 amino acids. V shed 1 base, J shed 4 bases, and the junction held 7 bases outside the gene matches. The CDR3 is CASSLRASGLTGELFF. CDR3 in DNA: TGTGCCAGCAGCTTGAGGGCTAGCGGACTCACCGGGGAGCTGTTTTTT.

The V and J genes are TRBV10-3 and TRBJ2-7, with D hard to call. Germline V gene data show CDR1 as ENHRY and CDR2 as SYGVKD. CDR3 length: 14 amino acids. V was trimmed by 2 bases and J by 3 bases, leaving 11 bases between them. CDR3 bases: TGTGCCATCAGTGAGAGCTTGGGTAACTACGAGCAGTACTTC. This encodes CAISESLGNYEQYF.

The chain couples TRBV3-1 to TRBJ1-4; D unresolved. V was trimmed by 0 bases and J by 4 bases, leaving 15 bases between them. The germline CDR1 and CDR2 sequences are LGHDT and YNNKEL (reference sequence). CDR3 length: 17 residues. CDR3 in amino acids: CASSQDLRSGNNEKLFF. CDR3 DNA: TGTGCCAGCAGCCAAGATCTTAGGTCTGGAAATAATGAAAAACTGTTTTTT.

This chain uses TRBV27 with TRBJ2-3, with 10 bases fitting TRBD2. V dropped 3 bases and J dropped 8; count of bases not matched to a gene: 2. The length of the CDR3 is 13 residues. The germline CDR1 and CDR2 sequences are MNHEY and SMNVEV (reference sequence). The CDR3 bases are TGTGCCAGCAGTTTCGAGCGGGAGGGTACGCAGTATTTT. It encodes CASSFEREGTQYF.

The gene calls are TRBV11-1 and TRBJ2-7; 14 nucleotides align to TRBD2. V lost 4 bases to trimming and J lost 6 bases; unmatched junction nucleotides: 14. This CDR3 spans 18 amino acids. Germline CDR1 is SGHAT and CDR2 is FQDESV (reference sequence). The CDR3 loop is CASSSTTSGRASRFEQYF. CDR3 in DNA: TGTGCCAGCAGCTCGACGACTAGCGGGAGGGCCAGTCGTTTCGAGCAGTACTTC. Filled out from reference TRBV11-1 and TRBJ2-7, the complete variable domain reads EAEVAQSPRYKITEKSQAVAFWCDPISGHATLYWYRQILGQGPELLVQFQDESVVDDSQLPKDRFSAERLKGVDSTLKIQPAELGDSAMYLCASSSTTSGRASRFEQYFGPGTRLTVT.

This sequence joins TRBV7-8 and TRBJ1-1; no definite D call. CDR3 length: 16 amino acids. V shed 2 bases and J shed 0 bases, with 13 bases lying between them. Germline V gene lookup returns CDR1 SGHVS and CDR2 FQNEAQ. This chain's CDR3 is CASSLLRRHLNTEAFF. CDR3 in DNA: TGTGCCAGCAGCTTACTCCGAAGACACCTGAACACTGAAGCTTTCTTT.